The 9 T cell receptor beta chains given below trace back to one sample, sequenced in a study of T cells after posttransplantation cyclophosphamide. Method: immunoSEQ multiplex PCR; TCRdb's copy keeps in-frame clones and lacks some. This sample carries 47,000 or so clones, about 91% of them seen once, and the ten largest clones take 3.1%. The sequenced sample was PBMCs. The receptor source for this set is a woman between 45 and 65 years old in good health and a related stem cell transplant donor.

The CDR3 region has the DNA TGCGCCAGCAGCCAAGAGGGGCCCTACGAGCAGTACTTC. It specifies CASSQEGPYEQYF. The V and J genes are TRBV4-1 and TRBJ2-5, with a weak D call TRBD1 (5 bases). The DNA end lines up better with TRBJ2-7; the J call may be wrong. This CDR3 has 13 residues. CDR1 is MGHRA and CDR2 is YSYEKL in the germline V gene.

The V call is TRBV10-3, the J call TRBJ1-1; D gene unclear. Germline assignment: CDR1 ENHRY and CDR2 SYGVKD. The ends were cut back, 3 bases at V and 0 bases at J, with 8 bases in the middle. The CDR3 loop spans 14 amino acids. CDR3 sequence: CAISDPGLNTEAFF. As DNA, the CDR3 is TGTGCCATCAGTGATCCGGGATTGAACACTGAAGCTTTCTTT.

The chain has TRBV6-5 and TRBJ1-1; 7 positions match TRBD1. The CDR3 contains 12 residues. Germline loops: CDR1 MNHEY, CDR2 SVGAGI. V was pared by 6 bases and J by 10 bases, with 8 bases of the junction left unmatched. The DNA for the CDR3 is TGTGCCAGCAGGCCGACAGGGTCGGTAGCTTTCTTT. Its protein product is CASRPTGSVAFF.

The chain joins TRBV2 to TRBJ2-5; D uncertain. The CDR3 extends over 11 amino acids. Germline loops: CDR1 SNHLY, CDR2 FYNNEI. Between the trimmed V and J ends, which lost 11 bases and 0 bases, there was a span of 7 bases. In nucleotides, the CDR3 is TGTGCCGACTCGTACCAAGAGACCCAGTACTTC. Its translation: CADSYQETQYF. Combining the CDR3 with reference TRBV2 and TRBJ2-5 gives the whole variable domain EPEVTQTPSHQVTQMGQEVILRCVPISNHLYFYWYRQILGQKVEFLVSFYNNEISEKSEIFDDQFSVERPDGSNFTLKIRSTKLEDSAMYFCADSYQETQYFGPGTRLLVL.

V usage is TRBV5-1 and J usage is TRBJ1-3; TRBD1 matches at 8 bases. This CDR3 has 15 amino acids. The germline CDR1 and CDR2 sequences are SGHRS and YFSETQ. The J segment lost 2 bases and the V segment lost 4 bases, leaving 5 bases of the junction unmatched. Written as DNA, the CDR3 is TGCGCCAGCAGCATGACAGGGGCGACTGGAAACACCATATATTTT. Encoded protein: CASSMTGATGNTIYF.

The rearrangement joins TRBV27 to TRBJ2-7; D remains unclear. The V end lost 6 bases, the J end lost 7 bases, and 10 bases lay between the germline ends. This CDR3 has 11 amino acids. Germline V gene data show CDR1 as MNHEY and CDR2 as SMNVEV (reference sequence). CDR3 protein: CASSHGPEQYF. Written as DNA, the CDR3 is TGTGCCAGCAGCCACGGTCCGGAGCAGTACTTC.

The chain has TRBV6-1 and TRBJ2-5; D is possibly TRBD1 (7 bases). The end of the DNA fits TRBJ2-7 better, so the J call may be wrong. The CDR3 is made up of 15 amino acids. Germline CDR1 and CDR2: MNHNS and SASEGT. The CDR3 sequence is CASSERWRQGGEQYF. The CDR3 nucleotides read TGTGCCAGCAGTGAAAGGTGGAGACAGGGAGGCGAGCAGTACTTC.

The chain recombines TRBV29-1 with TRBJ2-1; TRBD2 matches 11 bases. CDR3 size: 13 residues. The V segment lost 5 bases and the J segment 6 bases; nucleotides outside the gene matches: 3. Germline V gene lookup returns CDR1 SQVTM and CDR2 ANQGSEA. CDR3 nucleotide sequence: TGCAGCGTTTCACTAGCGGGGGTCAATGAGCAGTTCTTC. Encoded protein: CSVSLAGVNEQFF.

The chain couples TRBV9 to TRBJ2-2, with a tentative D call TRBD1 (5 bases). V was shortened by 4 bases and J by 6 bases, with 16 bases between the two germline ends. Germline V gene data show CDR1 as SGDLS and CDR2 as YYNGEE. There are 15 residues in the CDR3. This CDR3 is CASSPHAKGPGELFF. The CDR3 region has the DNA TGTGCCAGCAGCCCCCATGCCAAGGGGCCCGGGGAGCTGTTTTTT.